This T cell receptor beta chain was observed in a study of graft-versus-host responses after intestinal transplantation. Looked up from germline, CDR1 is LNHDA and CDR2 is SQIVND (reference sequence). The CDR3 is 14 residues long. V trimming: 6 bases; J trimming: 2 bases; junction bases outside the gene matches: 7. Study-level results: GvH clonotypes were identified within recipient marrow, with a subset emerging first in ileum or blood. The study associated peak circulating GvH clone levels with early post-transplant HvG declines.

Repertoires were generated with immunoSEQ multiplex PCR, while TCRdb's copy carries only in-frame clones and drops some. The data show 95,000 to 150,000 clones, over 80% seen once. This clone was seen only a few times. Its cognate antigen is unknown. The chain has TRBV19 and TRBJ2-7; 7 bases agree with TRBD2. This specimen was unstimulated CD4+ T cells sorted from spleen or lymph node cells, taken before intestinal transplant. This receptor was identified in a human donor who received an intestinal transplant. In nucleotides, the CDR3 is TGTGCCAGTAGAAAGGTAGCGGGTACCTACGAGCAGTACTTC. Its translation is CASRKVAGTYEQYF.